The T cell receptor (beta chain) described here comes from a study of T-cell memory formation after mild COVID-19 listed by TCRdb under 2021. Describing the broader study: Most TCR sequence clusters were specific to one of the two donors. In two donors, T-cell clones that expanded and contracted after mild COVID-19 were followed by sequencing TCRalpha and TCRbeta repertoires longitudinally. The cohort comprised two young, previously healthy adult volunteers, one female and one male.

Ficoll-Paque density gradient centrifugation was the method used to isolate PBMCs. This clonotype was counted between two and nine times. The clone's antigen remains unknown. Base qualities are missing; no much larger clone stands one base away. For CDR1 and CDR2, the germline V gene lists SGHVS and FNYEAQ. The CDR3, from cysteine to phenylalanine, totals 14 residues. Left in the record is the CDR3 DNA by itself, 42 bases read in frame from the first base. V loses 5 bases, J loses 3 bases, and the germline ends lie 14 bases apart. The instrument given in TCRdb is Illumina NovaSeq 6000. TCRalpha and TCRbeta cDNA libraries were constructed by 5'RACE with constant-segment primers, with sample barcodes and unique molecular identifiers being introduced. Trizol reagent was used to extract RNA from every sample. Libraries were amplified in two PCR steps, with a second sample barcode and Illumina TruSeq adapters added in the second step. The libraries were sequenced on an Illumina NovaSeq using 2 x 150 bp paired-end reads. In the paper's pipeline: Demultiplexing of reads and collapsing into UMI-guided consensus sequences were performed with migec v1.2.7. Using mixcr v2.1.11, UMI consensuses were aligned to TRA and TRB V and J templates and then assembled into clonotypes. A clonotype was counted as expanded or contracted only if both edgeR and NoisET called the change significant, with noise models trained on biological replicates. For edgeR calls, a false discovery rate-adjusted p below 0.01 and a log2 fold-change threshold of 1 were applied. PCA with hierarchical clustering of max-normalized trajectories of the 1000 most abundant clonotypes was used as exploratory dynamics analysis. Separately sequenced CD4+ and CD8+ repertoires were used to assign a CD4 or CD8 phenotype to each responding clone. TCRdb reran the public reads through fastp at Q25 and MiXCR, keeping productive beta chains. Rows matching on CDR3 protein sequence are summarized as one entry with the most common DNA and genes. The V and J calls here are based on TCRdb, not the publication. This sample holds 110,000 to 150,000 distinct CDR3 sequences; around 27% were observed only once. The ten most abundant clones make up about 24% of the sample.

What the work shows at the level of the full study, not this receptor alone: From day 15 to 85, contracting clones showed balanced CD4/CD8 phenotypes, whereas a second wave of clones that expanded from day 15 to 37 leaned towards CD4+. The second-wave clones that peaked on day 37 were not confirmed to be SARS-CoV-2 specific. Contracting CD4+ clones were found mainly in CM and EM memory subsets, while CD8+ clones were enriched in EMRA. The detection of some responding clones in pre-infection memory suggests that pre-existing cross-reactive memory T cells joined the SARS-CoV-2 response. Only a couple of mild cases were covered by the study, and larger cohorts that include severe cases with pre-infection samples were considered necessary.

The source is an adult woman who had mild COVID-19 (a few samples of this study predate the infection). The sample titles of this study are shuffled in the database, so cell type and time point are left out; the donor was told from shared clones. This receptor chain uses TRBV7-6 and TRBJ2-7; tentative D gene TRBD1, with 6 bases matching. Sequencing was carried out using PBMCs or a T cell subset sorted from them (not recorded which). The nucleotides are TGTGCCAGCAGCCGGGACATTGGGGACTACGAGCAGTACTTC. This gives the protein CASSRDIGDYEQYF.